This record concerns one TCR beta chain sequence. The data originate from a study of chronic HIV infection and antiretroviral therapy. TCRdb used MiXCR to reprocess the 5' RACE reads, holding one entry per CDR3 protein. Of roughly 48,000 distinct CDR3 sequences in the sample, under 20% were seen once. Germline V gene lookup returns CDR1 SGDLS and CDR2 YYNGEE. Trimming took off 3 bases at V and 5 bases at J, with 11 bases between the two ends. CDR3 length equals 13 residues. The TCR was taken from an adult who had HIV and had not received antiretroviral therapy, or was an uninfected healthy control (not recorded which). This chain uses TRBV9 with TRBJ1-1; D is perhaps TRBD1 (6 bases). Specimen: peripheral blood. DNA of the CDR3: TGTGCCAGCAGCGCCCGACAGGTAACTGAAGCTTTCTTT. Translated: CASSARQVTEAFF.